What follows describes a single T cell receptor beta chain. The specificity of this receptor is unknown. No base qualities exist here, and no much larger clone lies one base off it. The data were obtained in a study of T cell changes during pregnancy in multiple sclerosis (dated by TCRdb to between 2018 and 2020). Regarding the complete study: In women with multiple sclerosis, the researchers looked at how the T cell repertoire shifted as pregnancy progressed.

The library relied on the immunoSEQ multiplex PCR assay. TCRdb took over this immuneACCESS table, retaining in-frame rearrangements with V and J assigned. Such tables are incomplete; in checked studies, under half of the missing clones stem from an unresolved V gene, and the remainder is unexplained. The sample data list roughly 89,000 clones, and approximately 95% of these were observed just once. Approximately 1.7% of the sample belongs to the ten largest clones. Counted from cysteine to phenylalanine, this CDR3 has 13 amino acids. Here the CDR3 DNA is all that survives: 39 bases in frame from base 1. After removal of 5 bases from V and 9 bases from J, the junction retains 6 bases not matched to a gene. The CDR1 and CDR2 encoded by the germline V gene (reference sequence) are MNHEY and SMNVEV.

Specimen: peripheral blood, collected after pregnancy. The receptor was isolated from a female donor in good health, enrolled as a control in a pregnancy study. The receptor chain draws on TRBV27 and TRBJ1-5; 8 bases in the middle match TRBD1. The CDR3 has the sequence CASSPSGTGPQHF. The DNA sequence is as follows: TGTGCCAGCAGTCCATCCGGGACAGGGCCCCAGCATTTT.